The 7 T cell receptor beta chains presented below share a single source sample, sequenced in a study of PD-L1 blockade in urothelial cancer. The assay was immunoSEQ multiplex PCR, and TCRdb's table has in-frame clones only and misses some. The sample holds 120,000 or so clones, about 82% seen once. Time point reported: peripheral blood 6 weeks after treatment start. The sample was PBMCs, taken around atezolizumab (anti-PD-L1) treatment. The receptors originated from a man aged 45 to 65 with urothelial cancer.

This clone was seen just once. V is TRBV4-1 and J is TRBJ1-2, with 7 bases aligning to TRBD1. The CDR3 contains 17 residues. The germline gives CDR1 MGHRA, CDR2 YSYEKL. With V trimmed by 0 bases and J by 6 bases, 13 bases remained unmatched. The CDR3 sequence is CASSQDPRQGNIHGYTF. Written as DNA, the CDR3 is TGCGCCAGCAGCCAAGATCCCCGACAGGGAAATATCCATGGCTACACCTTC.

This chain joins TRBV7-3 and TRBJ2-7; 9 bases map to TRBD1. Germline loops: CDR1 SGHTA, CDR2 FQGTGA. The CDR3 covers 16 residues. V lost 5 bases, J lost 4 bases, and 12 bases stayed unmatched. The DNA for the CDR3 is TGTGCCAGCAGCATCCGAGGGGGACAGGGTTTGTACGAGCAGTACTTC. Translated, it gives CASSIRGGQGLYEQYF. The variable domain in full, with the rest retrieved from reference TRBV7-3 and TRBJ2-7, is GAGVSQTPSNKVTEKGKYVELRCDPISGHTALYWYRQSLGQGPEFLIYFQGTGAADDSGLPNDRFFAVRPEGSVSTLKIQRTERGDSAVYLCASSIRGGQGLYEQYFGPGTRLTVT.

The V call is TRBV19, the J call TRBJ2-1; 12 bases match TRBD1. Germline V gene lookup returns CDR1 LNHDA and CDR2 SQIVND (reference sequence). The CDR3 sequence is 13 residues long. The CDR3 sequence is CAPGTGGSYEQFF. As DNA, the CDR3 is TGTGCGCCCGGGACAGGGGGCAGCTATGAGCAGTTCTTC.

This rearrangement joins TRBV2 to TRBJ2-2, with TRBD1 identical over 7 bases. CDR1 is SNHLY and CDR2 is FYNNEI in the germline V gene. V trimming: 6 bases; J trimming: 8 bases; junction bases outside the gene matches: 12. This CDR3 contains 15 residues. The CDR3 DNA follows: TGTGCCAGCAGGTCCGTCGACAGGGAGTCTGGGGAGCTGTTTTTT. It yields the protein CASRSVDRESGELFF.

The chain links TRBV27 to TRBJ2-5; maybe TRBD1 (6 bases). V gave up 2 bases and J gave up 5 bases, with 15 bases separating them. Germline loops: CDR1 MNHEY, CDR2 SMNVEV (reference sequence). CDR3 length equals 15 residues. The DNA of the CDR3 is TGTGCCAGCAGTTTAAGGGACACGTCGTGGGAGACCCAGTACTTC. This codes for CASSLRDTSWETQYF.

This sequence joins TRBV11-1 and TRBJ1-2; 7 nucleotides agree with TRBD1. CDR1 is SGHAT, CDR2 FQDESV, per germline (reference sequence). The CDR3 runs 14 residues. Trimming cost V 1 base and J 6 bases; bases outside gene matches: 5. CDR3 DNA: TGTGCCAGCAGCTTAGACGTCAGGGGGAATGGCTACACCTTC. Protein sequence: CASSLDVRGNGYTF.

This clone has just a few counts. This chain joins TRBV28 and TRBJ2-3, with D unclear. The CDR3 spans 14 residues. CDR1 and CDR2 from the germline V gene are MDHEN and SYDVKM. Trimming shortened V by 3 bases and J by 2 bases, and 9 bases separated the two germline ends. This CDR3 is CASSFVGSTDTQYF. Here the CDR3 DNA reads TGTGCCAGCAGTTTCGTGGGCTCCACAGATACGCAGTATTTT.